The clone carrying this TCR beta chain was counted at least ten times. Its antigen remains unknown. Alongside a J-beta primer mix, a sample-barcoded 5' primer served in a second PCR lasting about 6 to 12 cycles. TCRdb used MiXCR to reprocess the 5' RACE reads, holding one entry per CDR3 protein. The table shows over a million distinct CDR3 sequences, with roughly 45% occurring only once. This sample is part of a study of blood T cells in healthy people across ages. The study's findings and limits: Among T cells, TCR beta diversity per million cells dropped roughly linearly as age rose. Because donor CMV status was unknown, expanded clonotype changes were possibly confounded.

V lost 2 bases, J lost 0 bases, and 8 bases lay in between. The CDR3 length is 15 residues. Germline V gene lookup returns CDR1 LGHDT and CDR2 YNNKEL (reference sequence). The sequenced sample was blood. The chain joins TRBV3-1 to TRBJ2-1; D is possibly TRBD2 (6 bases). The receptor's source is a woman in her fifties or sixties in good health. CDR3 sequence (DNA): TGTGCCAGCAGCCAACTCGGGAGCTCCTACAATGAGCAGTTCTTC. Protein sequence: CASSQLGSSYNEQFF.